A selection of T cell receptor beta chains follows, all from one sample in a study of tumor-infiltrating lymphocytes in localized non-small cell lung cancer. Data came from immunoSEQ multiplex PCR; TCRdb stores just in-frame clones and leaves some out. This sample carries about 15,000 clones, around 84% of them seen once, and the ten largest clones take approximately 10%. Input material: uninvolved lung tissue not adjacent to the tumor. These receptor sequences come from a human donor with non-small cell lung cancer. Both conserved end residues are part of each CDR3. D genes are given only for firm matches. The listing skips clone size in some rows; elsewhere it reads once, few, many or a size class.

>TRBJ2-3|NA|TRBV19|NA
TGTGCCAGTAGTATTCAGGGGCTGCTCACAGATACGCAGTATTTT
CASSIQGLLTDTQYF
>TRBJ1-6|TRBD1|TRBV6-5|NA
TGTGCCAGCGGGGGACAGGGGGTAAATTCACCCCTCCACTTT
CASGGQGVNSPLHF
>TRBJ2-1|NA|TRBV5-4|NA
TGTGCCAGCGGTGTCGGGCTTACGTCCTACAATGAGCAGTTCTTC
CASGVGLTSYNEQFF
>TRBJ1-5|NA|TRBV5-6|NA
TGTGCCAGCAGCTTGGGGCATTCTTGGGGGAAAAGCAATCAGCCCCAGCATTTT
CASSLGHSWGKSNQPQHF
>TRBJ2-7|NA|TRBV20-1|NA
TGCAGTGCTAGAGCGGACGAGCAGTACTTC
CSARADEQYF
>TRBJ2-1|NA|TRBV11-3|NA
TGTGCCAGCAGCTCCGCAACAAGTGAGCAGTTCTTC
CASSSATSEQFF
>TRBJ2-3|TRBD1|TRBV11-3|NA
TGTGCCAGCAGCCTACGACAGGGGTTGACAGATACGCAGTATTTT
CASSLRQGLTDTQYF
>TRBJ1-2|NA|TRBV2|once
TGTGCCAGCAGTGTGGGGGAAGCTACGGACTATGGCTACACCTTC
CASSVGEATDYGYTF
>TRBJ2-2|TRBD2|TRBV29-1|NA
TGCAGCGTTGGCGGGGGCACCGGGGAGCTGTTTTTT
CSVGGGTGELFF
>TRBJ1-5|TRBD1|TRBV6-1|NA
TGTGCCAGCAGTGAGGGCCGGGACAGGGGTCTAATAGAGTGGGATCAGCCCCAGCATTTT
CASSEGRDRGLIEWDQPQHF
>TRBJ2-7|NA|TRBV5-1|NA
TGCGCCAGCAGCCCGACCGGGAACCGCCGGGCCGAGCAGTACTTC
CASSPTGNRRAEQYF
>TRBJ2-2|TRBD1|TRBV6-1|NA
TGTGCCAGCAGTAGACAGGGGGCTGGGGCCGGGGAGCTGTTTTTT
CASSRQGAGAGELFF
>TRBJ2-1|TRBD2|TRBV5-4|NA
TGTGCCAGCAGCTCCACTAGCGGCCCCTCGAATGAGCAGTTCTTC
CASSSTSGPSNEQFF
>TRBJ1-1|TRBD1|TRBV7-3|NA
TGTGCCAGCAGCCTCCGGGACAGGGTCACTGAAGCTTTCTTT
CASSLRDRVTEAFF
>TRBJ2-5|NA|TRBV6-1|NA
TGTGCCAGCACCCTCGGCCGTAGGGAGACCCAGTACTTC
CASTLGRRETQYF
>TRBJ2-7|NA|TRBV2|NA
TGTGCCAGCAGTGAAGCGCTTGGCGTGAGCTACGAGCAGTACTTC
CASSEALGVSYEQYF
>TRBJ1-1|NA|TRBV27|NA
TGTGCCAGCAGTTTTGGGCAGGCCGACACTGAAGCTTTCTTT
CASSFGQADTEAFF
>TRBJ2-5|TRBD2|TRBV4-1|NA
TGCGCCAGCAGCCAAGATGGACTAGCGGGAGGAGAGACCCAGTACTTC
CASSQDGLAGGETQYF
>TRBJ2-1|NA|TRBV28|NA
TGTGCCAGCAGTTTACCAACGTCCCACAATGAGCAGTTCTTC
CASSLPTSHNEQFF
>TRBJ2-1|TRBD2|TRBV5-4|NA
TGTGCCAGCAGCTCCCCGGGACTAGCGGGATCGAGGACCTACAATGAGCAGTTCTTC
CASSSPGLAGSRTYNEQFF
>TRBJ2-3|NA|TRBV11-3|NA
TGTGCCAGCAGCTTAGTGGGGGGAGGAGGGGCAGATACGCAGTATTTT
CASSLVGGGGADTQYF
>TRBJ1-4|TRBD1|TRBV19|NA
TGTGCCAGTAGTTTCGGTACAGGGGATGAAAAACTGTTTTTT
CASSFGTGDEKLFF
>TRBJ2-7|TRBD1|TRBV15|NA
TGTGCCACCAGCAGAGAGACAGGGGCGGCCGAGCAGTACTTC
CATSRETGAAEQYF
>TRBJ2-7|TRBD2|TRBV20-1|NA
TGCAGTGCGTCGGGGGGGACTAAGCAGTACTTC
CSASGGTKQYF
>TRBJ1-3|TRBD1|TRBV7-8|once
TGTGCCAGCAGCCTGCAGGGGGCTGGAAACACCATATATTTT
CASSLQGAGNTIYF
>TRBJ2-1|NA|TRBV27|NA
TGTGCCAGCAGTTTAGGTCCCTCAAATGAGCAGTTCTTC
CASSLGPSNEQFF
>TRBJ2-3|NA|TRBV2|NA
TGTGCCAGCGGAAACCAGGATACGCAGTATTTT
CASGNQDTQYF
>TRBJ1-2|NA|TRBV6-5|NA
TGTGCCAGCACCTTACGGTATCAACTCTATGGCTACACCTTC
CASTLRYQLYGYTF
>TRBJ2-5|NA|TRBV10-1|once
TGCGCCAGCAGTCGGGGTTTCCAAGAGACCCAGTACTTC
CASSRGFQETQYF
>TRBJ2-3|NA|TRBV6-6|few
TGTGCCAGCAGTCCTCGGGACACCTACACAGATACGCAGTATTTT
CASSPRDTYTDTQYF
>TRBJ2-6|NA|TRBV5-1|NA
TGCGCCAGCAGCTTGTGGACCGGACCCTCTGGGGCCAACGTCCTGACTTTC
CASSLWTGPSGANVLTF
>TRBJ1-3|NA|TRBV6-1|once
TGTGCCAGCAGTGGCCAGGGCTTGGGGGGAAACACCATATATTTT
CASSGQGLGGNTIYF
>TRBJ1-2|NA|TRBV4-1|NA
TGCGCCAGCAGCCAAGGAACAGGCTATGGCTACACCTTC
CASSQGTGYGYTF
>TRBJ2-1|TRBD2|TRBV11-2|once
TGTGCCAGCAGCTCATCCGCCGGGACTAACGTGAATGAGCAGTTCTTC
CASSSSAGTNVNEQFF
>TRBJ2-1|TRBD1|TRBV5-1|NA
TGCGCCAGCAGCTTGGAACAGGGGGCGGTCAATGAGCAGTTCTTC
CASSLEQGAVNEQFF
>TRBJ1-1|NA|TRBV7-8|once
TGTGCCAGCAGGGGGAGGGGCGGCACTGAAGCTTTCTTT
CASRGRGGTEAFF
>TRBJ1-5|NA|TRBV6-1|few
TGTGCCAGCAATCCGAATAGCAATCAGCCCCAGCATTTT
CASNPNSNQPQHF
>TRBJ1-5|NA|TRBV2|NA
TGTGCCAGCAGTGAAGTAAGATCTAGCAATCAGCCCCAGCATTTT
CASSEVRSSNQPQHF
>TRBJ1-4|TRBD1|TRBV7-9|NA
TGTGCCAGCAGCCCGACGACAGGGCCTAAACTGTTTTTT
CASSPTTGPKLFF
>TRBJ1-2|NA|TRBV29-1|few
TGCAGCGTTGTAGGTGGGGATGGTGGCTACACCTTC
CSVVGGDGGYTF
>TRBJ1-5|NA|TRBV5-1|NA
TGCGCCAGCAGCTTGTCAGGGAACCCCGATCAGCCCCAGCATTTT
CASSLSGNPDQPQHF
>TRBJ1-2|TRBD1|TRBV2|once
TGTGCCAGCACTCGGACAGGGCCCTCTTATGGCTACACCTTC
CASTRTGPSYGYTF
>TRBJ1-1|NA|TRBV6-5|NA
TGTGCCAGCAGTACCGGACAGCGAGAAGCTTTCTTT
CASSTGQREAFF
>TRBJ2-7|NA|TRBV28|NA
TGTGCCAGCAGTTTAACTAGCAGCGAGCAGTACTTC
CASSLTSSEQYF
>TRBJ1-2|NA|TRBV19|NA
TGTGTTGCCACAGACGAGAACTATGGCTACACCTTC
CVATDENYGYTF
>TRBJ2-5|NA|TRBV4-2|NA
TGTGCCAGCAGCCAAGCCCATGGCGGGGAAGAGACCCAGTACTTC
CASSQAHGGEETQYF
>TRBJ1-2|NA|TRBV6-1|NA
TGTGCCAGTATCAGGGACGAGGACTATGGCTACACCTTC
CASIRDEDYGYTF
>TRBJ1-1|TRBD1|TRBV6-5|once
TGTGCCAGCACCTCGACAGGGGAAGAAGGTACTGAAGCTTTCTTT
CASTSTGEEGTEAFF
>TRBJ2-7|NA|TRBV27|NA
TGTGCCAGCAGTTTAATTCCTTCATACGAGCAGTACTTC
CASSLIPSYEQYF
>TRBJ1-4|TRBD1|TRBV9|NA
TGTGCCAGCAGCACGGGACAGCCTAATGAAAAACTGTTTTTT
CASSTGQPNEKLFF
>TRBJ2-7|NA|TRBV5-1|few
TGCGCCAGCAAGGTCGGGCAGGCCAGCTCCTACGAGCAGTACTTC
CASKVGQASSYEQYF
>TRBJ2-2|NA|TRBV5-4|NA
TGTGCCAGCAGCACCAGCCTACTAGCAAACGGGGAGCTGTTTTTT
CASSTSLLANGELFF